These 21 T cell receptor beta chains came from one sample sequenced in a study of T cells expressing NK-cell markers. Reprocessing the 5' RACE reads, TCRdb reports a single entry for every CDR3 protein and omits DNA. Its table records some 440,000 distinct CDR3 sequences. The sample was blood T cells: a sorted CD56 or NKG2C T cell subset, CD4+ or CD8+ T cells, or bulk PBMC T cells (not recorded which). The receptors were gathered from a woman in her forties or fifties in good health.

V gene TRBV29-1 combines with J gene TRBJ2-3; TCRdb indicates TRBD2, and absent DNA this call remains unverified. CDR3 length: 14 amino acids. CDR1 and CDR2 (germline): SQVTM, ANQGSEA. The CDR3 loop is CSVRLARGVDTQYF.

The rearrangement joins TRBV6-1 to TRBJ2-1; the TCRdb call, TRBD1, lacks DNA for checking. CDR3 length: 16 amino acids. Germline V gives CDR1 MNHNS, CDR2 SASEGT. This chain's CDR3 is CASSAGTGGSYNEQFF.

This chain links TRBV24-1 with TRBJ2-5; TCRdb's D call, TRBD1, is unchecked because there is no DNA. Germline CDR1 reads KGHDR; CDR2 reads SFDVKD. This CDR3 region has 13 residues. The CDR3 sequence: CATSGDRYQTQYF.

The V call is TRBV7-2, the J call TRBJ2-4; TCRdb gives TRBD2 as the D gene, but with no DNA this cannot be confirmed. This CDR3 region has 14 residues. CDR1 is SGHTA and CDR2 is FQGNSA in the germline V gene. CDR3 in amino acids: CASSLRLVGNIQYF.

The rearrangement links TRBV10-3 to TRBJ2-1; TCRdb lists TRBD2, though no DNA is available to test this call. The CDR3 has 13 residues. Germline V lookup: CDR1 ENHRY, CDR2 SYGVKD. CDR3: CAMAGTRSVEQFF.

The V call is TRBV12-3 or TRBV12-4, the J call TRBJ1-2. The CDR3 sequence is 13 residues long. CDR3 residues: CASSPSRVGGYTF.

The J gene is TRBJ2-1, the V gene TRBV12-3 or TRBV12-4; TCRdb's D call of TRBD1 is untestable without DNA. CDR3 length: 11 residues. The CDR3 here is CASRFNGGQFF.

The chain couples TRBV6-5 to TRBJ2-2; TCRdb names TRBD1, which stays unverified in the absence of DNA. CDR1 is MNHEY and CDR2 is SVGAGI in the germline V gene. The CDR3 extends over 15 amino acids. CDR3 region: CASSYSTRGTGELFF.

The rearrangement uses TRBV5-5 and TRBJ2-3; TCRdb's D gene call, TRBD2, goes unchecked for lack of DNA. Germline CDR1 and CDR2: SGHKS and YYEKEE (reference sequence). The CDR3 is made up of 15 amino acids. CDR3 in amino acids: CASSLGEASTDTQYF.

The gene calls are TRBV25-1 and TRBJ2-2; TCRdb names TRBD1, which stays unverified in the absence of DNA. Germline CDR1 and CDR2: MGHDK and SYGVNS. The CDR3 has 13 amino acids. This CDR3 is CASRTGGIGELFF.

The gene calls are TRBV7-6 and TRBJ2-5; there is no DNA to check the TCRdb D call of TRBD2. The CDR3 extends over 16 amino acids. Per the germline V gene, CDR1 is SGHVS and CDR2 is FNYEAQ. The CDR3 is CASSLVPAGGLETQYF.

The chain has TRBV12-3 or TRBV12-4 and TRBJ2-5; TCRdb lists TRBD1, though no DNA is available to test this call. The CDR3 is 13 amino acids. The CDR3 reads CASSPRTPGTQYF.

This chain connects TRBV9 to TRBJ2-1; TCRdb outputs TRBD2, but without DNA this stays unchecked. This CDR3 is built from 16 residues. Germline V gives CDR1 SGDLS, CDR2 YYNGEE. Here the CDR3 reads CASSVVGSGRVNEQFF.

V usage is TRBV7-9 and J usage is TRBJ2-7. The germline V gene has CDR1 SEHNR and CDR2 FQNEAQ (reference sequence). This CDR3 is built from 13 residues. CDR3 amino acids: CASSRQESYEQYF.

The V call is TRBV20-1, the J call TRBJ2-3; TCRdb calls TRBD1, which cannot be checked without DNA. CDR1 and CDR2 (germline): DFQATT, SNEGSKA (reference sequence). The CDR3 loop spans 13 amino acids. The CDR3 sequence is CSASRQGADTQYF.

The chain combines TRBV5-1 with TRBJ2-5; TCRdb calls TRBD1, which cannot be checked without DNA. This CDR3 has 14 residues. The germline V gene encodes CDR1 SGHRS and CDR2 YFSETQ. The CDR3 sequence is CASTRDRGTETQYF.

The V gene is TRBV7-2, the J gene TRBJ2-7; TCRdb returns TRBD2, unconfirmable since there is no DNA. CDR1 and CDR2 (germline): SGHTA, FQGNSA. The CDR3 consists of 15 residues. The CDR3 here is CASSLGVSASYEQYF.

CDR3 protein: CASSPGAGPGKETQYF. V gene TRBV12-3 or TRBV12-4 combines with J gene TRBJ2-5; lacking DNA, the TRBD2 call made by TCRdb goes unchecked. CDR3 length equals 16 residues.

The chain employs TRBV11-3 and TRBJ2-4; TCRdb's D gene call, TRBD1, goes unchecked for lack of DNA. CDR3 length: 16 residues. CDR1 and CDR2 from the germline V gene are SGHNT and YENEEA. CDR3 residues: CASSPRPWGPENIQYF. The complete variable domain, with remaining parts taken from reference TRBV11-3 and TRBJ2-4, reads EAGVVQSPRYKIIEKKQPVAFWCNPISGHNTLYWYLQNLGQGPELLIRYENEEAVDDSQLPKDRFSAERLKGVDSTLKIQPAELGDSAVYLCASSPRPWGPENIQYFGAGTRLSVL.

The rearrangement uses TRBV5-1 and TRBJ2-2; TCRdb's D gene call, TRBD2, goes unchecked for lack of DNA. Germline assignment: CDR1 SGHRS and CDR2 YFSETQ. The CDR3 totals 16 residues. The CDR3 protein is CASSLVASGRTGELFF. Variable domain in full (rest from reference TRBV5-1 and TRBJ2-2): KAGVTQTPRYLIKTRGQQVTLSCSPISGHRSVSWYQQTPGQGLQFLFEYFSETQRNKGNFPGRFSGRQFSNSRSEMNVSTLELGDSALYLCASSLVASGRTGELFFGEGSRLTVL.

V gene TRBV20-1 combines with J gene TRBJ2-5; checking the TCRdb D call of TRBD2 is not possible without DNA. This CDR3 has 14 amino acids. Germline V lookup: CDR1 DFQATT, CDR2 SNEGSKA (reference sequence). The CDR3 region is CSAGGLAIQETQYF.